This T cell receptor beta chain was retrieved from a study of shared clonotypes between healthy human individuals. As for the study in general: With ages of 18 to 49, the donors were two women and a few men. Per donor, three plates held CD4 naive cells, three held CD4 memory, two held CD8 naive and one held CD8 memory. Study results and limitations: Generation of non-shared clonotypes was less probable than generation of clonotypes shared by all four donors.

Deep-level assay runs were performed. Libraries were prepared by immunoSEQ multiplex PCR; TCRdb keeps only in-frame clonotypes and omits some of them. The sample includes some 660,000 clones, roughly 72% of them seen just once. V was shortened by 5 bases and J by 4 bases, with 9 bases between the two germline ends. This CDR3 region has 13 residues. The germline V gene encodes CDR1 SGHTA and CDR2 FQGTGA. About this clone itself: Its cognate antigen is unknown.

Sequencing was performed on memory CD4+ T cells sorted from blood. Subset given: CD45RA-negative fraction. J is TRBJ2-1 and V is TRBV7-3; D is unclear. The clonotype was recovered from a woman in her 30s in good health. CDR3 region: CASSPAVYNEQFF. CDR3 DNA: TGTGCCAGCAGCCCCGCTGTTTACAATGAGCAGTTCTTC.